This TCR beta chain stems from a study of blood T cell repertoires in COVID-19. The V gene end was trimmed by 1 base and the J gene end by 3 bases; junction bases not matched to a gene: 7. CDR3 length: 17 residues. Germline values: CDR1 LGHNA, CDR2 YNFKEQ. The table came from immunoSEQ multiplex PCR; TCRdb's copy has only in-frame clones and leaves some out. The sample lists hundreds of thousands of clones, 85% to 90% occurring once. This clone appeared a few times. This chain uses TRBV4-2 with TRBJ2-3; 10 bases line up with TRBD1. Sequences were obtained from peripheral blood. The TCR comes from a man aged 70 or older with acute or convalescent COVID-19. CDR3 amino acids: CASSQVGTGDVTDTQYF. Written as DNA, the CDR3 is TGTGCCAGCAGCCAAGTAGGGACAGGGGATGTGACAGATACGCAGTATTTT.